This TCR beta chain derives from a study of T cell responses to AZD1222 COVID-19 vaccine. Study results and limitations: Possibly, clonal diversity was underestimated; donors were largely white British and included more females. Following two doses of AZD1222, Spike-specific TCR breadth and depth rose. Close to half of all spike-specific TCRs reportedly target regions of the variants that are unmutated.

Here immunoSEQ multiplex PCR was the method, and the copy in TCRdb shows in-frame clones only, minus some. The top ten clones hold approximately 3.7% of a sample with over 130,000 clones, 90% to 95% of them seen once. Concerning this clone itself: Its antigen is not identified.

The J segment lost 7 bases and the V segment lost 6 bases, leaving 12 bases of the junction unmatched. Germline values: CDR1 MNHEY, CDR2 SVGEGT. The CDR3 has 15 residues. Researchers grouped second doses given at about 4 or about 12 weeks into one pool. The genes are TRBV6-2 or TRBV6-3 and TRBJ2-1, with 7 bases that match TRBD1. Here the sequenced sample was peripheral blood, taken 28 days after the second AZD1222 dose. The receptor was isolated from an adult who received the AZD1222 COVID-19 vaccine. The chain's CDR3 is CASSRDSMSYNEQFF. CDR3 bases: TGTGCCAGCAGCCGGGACAGCATGAGTTATAATGAGCAGTTCTTC.